This TCR beta chain was retrieved from a study of blood T cell repertoires in COVID-19. Overall study: Acute-phase and convalescent COVID-19 samples originated in the United States, Italy and Spain. PBMCs, B-cell-depleted T cells, or T cells provided the cDNA or gDNA that made up the material.

Germline trimming cut 8 bases from V and 5 bases from J; bases unmatched to any gene: 6. The CDR3 consists of 12 residues. CDR1 and CDR2 from the germline V gene are ENHRY and SYGVKD. Study processing details: Reference gene primer amplification yielded estimated nucleated cell counts. Only in-frame clones appear in the TCRdb table, and some are missing; sequencing was by immunoSEQ multiplex PCR. V and J calls plus clone size are reproduced from that table; the DNA served to infer D and trimming. The table has 250,000 to 300,000 clones, around four fifths seen once. This chain links TRBV10-3 with TRBJ2-7, with TRBD2 identical over 7 bases. The clonotype comes from a man aged 60-69 years who had recovered from COVID-19. Specimen: peripheral blood. The chain's CDR3 is CAIAAGAHEQYF. The CDR3 DNA is TGTGCCATCGCGGCGGGAGCCCACGAGCAGTACTTC.